This is a list of T cell receptor beta chains from one sample in a study of immune evolution from preneoplasia to lung adenocarcinoma. Clones were sequenced by immunoSEQ multiplex PCR, and TCRdb holds only the in-frame ones, with some missing. The sample has 20,000 to 25,000 clones; 60% to 80% are singletons. The source material was FFPE invasive lung adenocarcinoma tissue. The receptors were gathered from a person between 55 and 69 years old with lung adenocarcinoma. Each CDR3 is given with its conserved first and last residue. Fields, in order: D gene, clone size, J gene, V gene, CDR3 DNA, CDR3 protein. A D gene is named only where the DNA matches it firmly. For some rows the clone size is stated as once, few or many, or as a class when expanded; others skip it.

D: TRBD1; size: .; J: TRBJ2-1; V: TRBV7-2; DNA: TGTGCCAGCACCCCCGGCGTAAACAGGGGTTGGAATGAGCAGTTCTTC; CDR3: CASTPGVNRGWNEQFF
D: .; size: .; J: TRBJ2-3; V: TRBV21-1; DNA: TGTGCCAGCAGCAAAGCTATAGACAGGGCCGGCACAGATACGCAGTATTTT; CDR3: CASSKAIDRAGTDTQYF
D: .; size: .; J: TRBJ2-3; V: TRBV29-1; DNA: TGCAGCGTTGCGGCAGGAATCTTCGCAGATACGCAGTATTTT; CDR3: CSVAAGIFADTQYF
D: .; size: once; J: TRBJ2-7; V: TRBV5-1; DNA: TGCGCCAGCAGCTTGGACAGAACCTACGAGCAGTACTTC; CDR3: CASSLDRTYEQYF
D: .; size: .; J: TRBJ1-2; V: TRBV18; DNA: TGTGCCAGCTCACCACTCCACATAGGGGAGGGTGGCTACACCTTC; CDR3: CASSPLHIGEGGYTF
D: TRBD2; size: .; J: TRBJ2-1; V: TRBV12-5; DNA: TGTGCTAGTGGAAGCGGGACTAGGCTTACGCAGTTCTTC; CDR3: CASGSGTRLTQFF
D: .; size: .; J: TRBJ2-7; V: TRBV11-2; DNA: TGTGCCAGCAGCCAGGTCAGTCGAAGAGCCGAGCAGTACTTC; CDR3: CASSQVSRRAEQYF
D: TRBD2; size: .; J: TRBJ2-1; V: TRBV6-6; DNA: TGTGCCAGCACCCTCAGACTAGCGGGAAATGAGCAGTTCTTC; CDR3: CASTLRLAGNEQFF
D: .; size: .; J: TRBJ2-7; V: TRBV7-2; DNA: TGTGCCAGCAGCTTAGCGATCGAGCACTACGAGCAGTACTTC; CDR3: CASSLAIEHYEQYF
D: .; size: .; J: TRBJ2-7; V: TRBV7-3; DNA: TGCGCCAGCAGCCAACCAGGGGCCCTGGGCTCGTACGAGCAGTACTTC; CDR3: CASSQPGALGSYEQYF
D: .; size: .; J: TRBJ1-3; V: TRBV28; DNA: TGTGCCAGCAAGGGGGGCCCTGGAAACACCATATATTTT; CDR3: CASKGGPGNTIYF
D: .; size: .; J: TRBJ1-1; V: TRBV29-1; DNA: TGCAGCGTCAAACTCGGGGGCACTGAAGCTTTCTTT; CDR3: CSVKLGGTEAFF
D: .; size: .; J: TRBJ1-4; V: TRBV4-2; DNA: TGTGCCAGCAGCCAAGAGGCAACTAATGAAAAACTGTTTTTT; CDR3: CASSQEATNEKLFF
D: .; size: once; J: TRBJ1-2; V: TRBV27; DNA: TGTGCCAGCAGCCCCGCGGGTAGGGCGGGTGGCTACACCTTC; CDR3: CASSPAGRAGGYTF
D: .; size: .; J: TRBJ2-1; V: TRBV2; DNA: TGTGCCAGCAGTGAAAGTTCTGGGGGGTCAACTGAGCAGTTCTTC; CDR3: CASSESSGGSTEQFF
D: .; size: .; J: TRBJ2-1; V: TRBV7-2; DNA: TGTGCCAGCAGCTTCTATTGGACTATCGGTCTGGAGCAGTTCTTC; CDR3: CASSFYWTIGLEQFF
D: .; size: .; J: TRBJ2-1; V: TRBV16; DNA: TGTGCCAGCAGCCAATCGAGAGGGGGCAATGAGCAGTTCTTC; CDR3: CASSQSRGGNEQFF
D: .; size: .; J: TRBJ2-7; V: TRBV9; DNA: TGTGCCAGCAGCGTAGACGTAGCTACGATGGGGGTCCAGTACTTC; CDR3: CASSVDVATMGVQYF
D: .; size: .; J: TRBJ2-7; V: TRBV6-6; DNA: TGTGCCAGCAGTTACTCTAGCTACGAGCAGTACTTC; CDR3: CASSYSSYEQYF
D: .; size: .; J: TRBJ2-7; V: TRBV11-3; DNA: TGTGCCAGCAGCTTCGGGGACTCCTACGAGCAGTACTTC; CDR3: CASSFGDSYEQYF
D: TRBD1; size: .; J: TRBJ1-5; V: TRBV28; DNA: TGTGCCAGCAGTGAGCGGACAGGGTCCAATCAGCCCCAGCATTTT; CDR3: CASSERTGSNQPQHF
D: TRBD2; size: few; J: TRBJ2-2; V: TRBV11-3; DNA: TGTGCCAGCAGCCGGGGGGGCACCGGGGAGCTGTTTTTT; CDR3: CASSRGGTGELFF
D: .; size: few; J: TRBJ1-1; V: TRBV18; DNA: TGTGCCAGCTCACCCCCCTCCAGGGGCTCGAACACTGAAGCTTTCTTT; CDR3: CASSPPSRGSNTEAFF
D: .; size: few; J: TRBJ2-7; V: TRBV7-9; DNA: TGTGCCAGCAGCTTAGATCCAGGGAGCGGGTACGAGCAGTACTTC; CDR3: CASSLDPGSGYEQYF
D: .; size: few; J: TRBJ2-4; V: TRBV18; DNA: TGTGCCAGCTCACCACAGCAGGGGGGAAACATTCAGTACTTC; CDR3: CASSPQQGGNIQYF
D: .; size: .; J: TRBJ1-5; V: TRBV2; DNA: TGTGCCAGCAGCAGGGACAGCAATCAGCCCCAGCATTTT; CDR3: CASSRDSNQPQHF
D: .; size: .; J: TRBJ2-3; V: TRBV7-8; DNA: TGTGCCAGCAGCCCACGGACAGATACGCAGTATTTT; CDR3: CASSPRTDTQYF
D: .; size: .; J: TRBJ2-4; V: TRBV5-1; DNA: TGCGCCAGCAGGTGGGGCCCCGGGGGAGCCAAAAACATTCAGTACTTC; CDR3: CASRWGPGGAKNIQYF
D: .; size: .; J: TRBJ1-2; V: TRBV4-1; DNA: TGCGCCAGCAGCCAAGATAGGGGCAGGCTACCCTATGGCTACACCTTC; CDR3: CASSQDRGRLPYGYTF
D: .; size: .; J: TRBJ1-4; V: TRBV5-1; DNA: TGCGCCAGCAGCTTGTTAGGAACTAATGAAAAACTGTTTTTT; CDR3: CASSLLGTNEKLFF
D: .; size: .; J: TRBJ2-7; V: TRBV14; DNA: TGTGCCAGCAGCTGGTCCCGGGACGAGCAGTACTTC; CDR3: CASSWSRDEQYF
D: .; size: .; J: TRBJ1-2; V: TRBV5-6; DNA: TGTGCCAGCAGCTCCTACAGTGAGTTTAACTATGGCTACACCTTC; CDR3: CASSSYSEFNYGYTF
D: .; size: .; J: TRBJ2-5; V: TRBV7-9; DNA: TGTGCCAGCAGCTTAGCTGGCAGGACCCAAGAGACCCAGTACTTC; CDR3: CASSLAGRTQETQYF
D: TRBD1; size: .; J: TRBJ2-7; V: TRBV4-1; DNA: TGCGCCAGCAGCCTCACCGGGACAGGGGGGCACGAGCAGTACTTC; CDR3: CASSLTGTGGHEQYF
D: .; size: once; J: TRBJ2-6; V: TRBV14; DNA: TGTGCCAGCAGCTCCTCTGGGGCCAACGTCCTGACTTTC; CDR3: CASSSSGANVLTF
D: TRBD1; size: .; J: TRBJ2-4; V: TRBV19; DNA: TGTGCCAGTGCGGAACAGGGGACAAACAAAAACATTCAGTACTTC; CDR3: CASAEQGTNKNIQYF
D: TRBD1; size: .; J: TRBJ1-2; V: TRBV5-6; DNA: TGTGCCAGCAGCAGATCCGGGGGACAGGGGTTCAGCTACACCTTC; CDR3: CASSRSGGQGFSYTF